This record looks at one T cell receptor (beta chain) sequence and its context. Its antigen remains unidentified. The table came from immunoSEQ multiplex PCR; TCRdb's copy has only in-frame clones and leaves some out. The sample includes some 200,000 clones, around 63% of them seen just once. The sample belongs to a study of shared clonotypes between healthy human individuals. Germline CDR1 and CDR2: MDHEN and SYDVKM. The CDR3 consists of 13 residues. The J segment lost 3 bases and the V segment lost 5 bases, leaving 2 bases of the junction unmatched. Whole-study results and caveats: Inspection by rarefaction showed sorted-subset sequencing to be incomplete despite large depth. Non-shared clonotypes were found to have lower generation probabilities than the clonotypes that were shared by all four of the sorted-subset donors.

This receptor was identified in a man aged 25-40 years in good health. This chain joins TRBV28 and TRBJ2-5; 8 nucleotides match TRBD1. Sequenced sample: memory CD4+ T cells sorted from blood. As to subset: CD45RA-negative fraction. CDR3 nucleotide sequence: TGTGCCAGCAGTCGACAGGGGAAAGAGACCCAGTACTTC. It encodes CASSRQGKETQYF.